Listed below are T cell receptor beta chains from one sample, sequenced in a study of blood T cells in healthy people across ages. TCRdb passed the 5' RACE reads through MiXCR, listing each CDR3 protein once. The repertoire holds approximately 1.5 million distinct CDR3 sequences, with less than 45% as singletons. Sample: blood. The receptors here all came from a woman under 30 in good health. Each CDR3 is given with its conserved first and last residue. Fields, in order: clone size, J gene, V gene, D gene, CDR3 protein, CDR3 DNA. The D gene is left open where the match is weak. Not all rows give a size; the values are once, few, many and, for expanded clones, a class.

>-|TRBJ2-5|TRBV7-9|TRBD2
CASSLALAGAETQYF
TGTGCCAGCAGCTTAGCCCTAGCGGGAGCAGAGACCCAGTACTTC
>-|TRBJ2-3|TRBV7-2|TRBD2
CASSLTAGLAGGQTDTQYF
TGTGCCAGCAGCCTAACTGCGGGACTAGCGGGGGGGCAGACAGATACGCAGTATTTT
>-|TRBJ2-3|TRBV6-2/TRBV6-3|TRBD2
CASSYLAGGPKVADTQYF
TGTGCCAGCAGTTACCTAGCGGGGGGGCCGAAGGTTGCAGATACGCAGTATTTT
>few|TRBJ2-1|TRBV14|-
CASSPGAGYNEQFF
TGTGCCAGCAGCCCTGGGGCGGGCTACAATGAGCAGTTCTTC
>few|TRBJ2-1|TRBV7-9|TRBD1
CASSLAQGVYNEQFF
TGTGCCAGCAGCCTCGCGCAGGGGGTATACAATGAGCAGTTCTTC
>-|TRBJ1-5|TRBV6-2/TRBV6-3|-
CASRTVHSNQPQHF
TGTGCCAGCAGGACGGTGCATAGCAATCAGCCCCAGCATTTT
>few|TRBJ1-1|TRBV20-1|-
CSASTPNTEAFF
TGCAGTGCTAGCACTCCGAACACTGAAGCTTTCTTT
>-|TRBJ2-2|TRBV5-1|-
CASSLYDANTGELFF
TGCGCCAGCAGCTTGTACGACGCGAACACCGGGGAGCTGTTTTTT
>few|TRBJ2-7|TRBV4-3|-
CASSQEVDFYEQYF
TGCGCCAGCAGCCAAGAAGTCGACTTTTACGAGCAGTACTTC
>-|TRBJ1-2|TRBV6-5|TRBD1
CASRRTGAYNYGYTF
TGTGCCAGCAGGCGGACAGGGGCTTACAACTATGGCTACACCTTC
>-|TRBJ1-5|TRBV5-5|-
CASSLVPGSGPYSNQPQHF
TGTGCCAGCAGCTTGGTTCCGGGATCAGGGCCATATAGCAATCAGCCCCAGCATTTT
>few|TRBJ2-5|TRBV2|-
CASSEKTSEETQYF
TGTGCCAGCAGTGAAAAGACATCCGAAGAGACCCAGTACTTC
>-|TRBJ1-5|TRBV7-2|-
CASSLAHGPNQPQHF
TGTGCCAGCAGCTTAGCGCACGGCCCTAATCAGCCCCAGCATTTT
>-|TRBJ2-5|TRBV7-9|-
CASSMGAFGGETQYF
TGTGCCAGCAGTATGGGAGCATTTGGGGGAGAGACCCAGTACTTC
>-|TRBJ2-1|TRBV6-5|-
CASRGWGVDEQFF
TGTGCCAGCAGAGGGTGGGGTGTGGATGAGCAGTTCTTC
>many|TRBJ2-1|TRBV7-3|TRBD1
CASSLDRGRNEQFF
TGTGCCAGCAGCTTAGACAGGGGGCGCAATGAGCAGTTCTTC
>few|TRBJ2-2|TRBV20-1|-
CSAIDANTGELFF
TGCAGTGCTATTGACGCGAACACCGGGGAGCTGTTTTTT
>-|TRBJ2-2|TRBV7-9|-
CASSLLGFTGELFF
TGTGCCAGCAGCTTATTGGGATTCACCGGGGAGCTGTTTTTT
>-|TRBJ2-2|TRBV25-1|TRBD2
CASSQTTSTSGERNGELFF
TGTGCCAGCAGCCAGACTACTTCCACTAGCGGGGAAAGGAATGGGGAGCTGTTTTTT
>few|TRBJ2-7|TRBV11-3|TRBD2
CASSLVAWTSGINYEQYF
TGTGCCAGTAGCTTAGTTGCTTGGACTAGCGGGATCAACTACGAGCAGTACTTC
>few|TRBJ2-1|TRBV12-3/TRBV12-4|-
CASSPLAVANEQFF
TGTGCCAGCAGTCCCTTAGCGGTGGCCAATGAGCAGTTCTTC
>-|TRBJ1-5|TRBV20-1|-
CSASLGHNQPQHF
TGCAGTGCTAGTCTAGGTCACAATCAGCCCCAGCATTTT
>many|TRBJ1-5|TRBV20-1|-
CSARTGGDYQPQHF
TGCAGTGCTAGAACAGGTGGTGACTATCAGCCCCAGCATTTT
>-|TRBJ1-5|TRBV10-3|-
CAISESGTSNQPQHF
TGTGCCATCAGTGAGTCCGGGACGAGCAATCAGCCCCAGCATTTT
>few|TRBJ2-3|TRBV20-1|-
CSARASGGKLPDTQYF
TGCAGTGCTAGAGCGTCCGGAGGCAAACTCCCAGATACGCAGTATTTT
>few|TRBJ1-2|TRBV2|-
CAIITGADYGYTF
TGTGCCATAATAACGGGGGCGGACTATGGCTACACCTTC
>-|TRBJ2-1|TRBV12-3/TRBV12-4|TRBD2
CASSLPPRGAYNEQFF
TGTGCCAGCAGTTTACCCCCACGGGGGGCCTACAATGAGCAGTTCTTC
>few|TRBJ1-6|TRBV20-1|-
CSARRGRNSYNSPLHF
TGCAGTGCCCGTCGAGGACGGAACTCCTATAATTCACCCCTCCACTTT
>few|TRBJ1-2|TRBV6-5|-
CASSYSMADGYTF
TGTGCCAGCAGTTACTCGATGGCAGATGGCTACACCTTC
>-|TRBJ2-5|TRBV7-3|TRBD2
CASSVSRTSGTQYF
TGTGCCAGCAGCGTATCCCGGACTAGCGGGACTCAGTACTTC
>few|TRBJ1-5|TRBV2|-
CASTPGSNQPQHF
TGTGCCAGCACGCCGGGCAGCAATCAGCCCCAGCATTTT
>few|TRBJ2-7|TRBV7-9|-
CASSSDLPDEQYF
TGTGCCAGCAGTTCGGACCTTCCCGACGAGCAGTACTTC
>many|TRBJ2-1|TRBV5-1|-
CASSFLADSSYNEQFF
TGCGCCAGCAGCTTTCTGGCGGACAGCTCCTACAATGAGCAGTTCTTC
>few|TRBJ2-7|TRBV10-3|-
CAISEAPGIRHEQYF
TGTGCCATCAGTGAGGCCCCGGGAATTCGCCACGAGCAGTACTTC
>-|TRBJ2-1|TRBV20-1|TRBD2
CSAPFSGGAGNEQFF
TGCAGTGCCCCTTTTTCGGGGGGGGCTGGCAATGAGCAGTTCTTC
>-|TRBJ1-1|TRBV7-2|TRBD1
CASNFDRDLITEAFF
TGTGCCAGCAACTTCGACAGGGACTTAATTACTGAAGCTTTCTTT
>-|TRBJ2-1|TRBV7-9|TRBD1
CASSLVTGVMNEQFF
TGTGCCAGCAGCTTAGTTACAGGGGTTATGAATGAGCAGTTCTTC
>-|TRBJ2-2|TRBV7-2|TRBD2
CASSHRTIGGFGELFF
TGTGCCAGCAGTCACCGGACTATCGGGGGGTTCGGGGAGCTGTTTTTT
>-|TRBJ2-7|TRBV7-9|TRBD2
CASSPVFLTSGSFHEQYF
TGTGCCAGCAGCCCGGTCTTCTTGACTAGCGGGAGTTTCCACGAGCAGTACTTC
>-|TRBJ1-5|TRBV2|TRBD1
CASSDQGGGNQPQHF
TGTGCCAGCAGCGATCAGGGGGGCGGTAATCAGCCCCAGCATTTT